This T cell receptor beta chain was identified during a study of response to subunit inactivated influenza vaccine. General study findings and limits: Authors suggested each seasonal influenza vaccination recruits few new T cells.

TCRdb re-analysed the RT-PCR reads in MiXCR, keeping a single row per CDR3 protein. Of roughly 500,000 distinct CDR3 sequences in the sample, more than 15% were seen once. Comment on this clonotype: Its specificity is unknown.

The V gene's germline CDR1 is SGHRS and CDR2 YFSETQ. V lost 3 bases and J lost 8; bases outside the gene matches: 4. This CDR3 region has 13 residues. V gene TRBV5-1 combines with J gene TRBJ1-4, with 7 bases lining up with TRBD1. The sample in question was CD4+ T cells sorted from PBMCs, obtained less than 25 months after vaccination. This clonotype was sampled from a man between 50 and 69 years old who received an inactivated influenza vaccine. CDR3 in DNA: TGCGCCAGCAGCTGGGACAGCGGAGAAAAACTGTTTTTT. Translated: CASSWDSGEKLFF.